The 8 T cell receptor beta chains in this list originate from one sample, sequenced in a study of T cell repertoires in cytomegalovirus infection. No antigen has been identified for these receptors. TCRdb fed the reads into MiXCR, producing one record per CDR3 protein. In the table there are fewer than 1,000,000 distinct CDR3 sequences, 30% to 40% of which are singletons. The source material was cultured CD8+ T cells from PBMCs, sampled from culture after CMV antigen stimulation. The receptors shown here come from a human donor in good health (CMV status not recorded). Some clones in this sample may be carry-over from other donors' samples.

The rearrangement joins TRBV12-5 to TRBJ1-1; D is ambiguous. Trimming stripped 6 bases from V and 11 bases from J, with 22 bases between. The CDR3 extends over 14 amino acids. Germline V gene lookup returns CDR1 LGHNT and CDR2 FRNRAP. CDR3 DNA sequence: TGTGCTAGTGGAACCCCGCGGACCGCCGAAGGGGCTTTCTTT. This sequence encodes CASGTPRTAEGAFF.

The CDR3 here is CASSIDPQAYGYTF. The DNA for the CDR3 is TGTGCCAGTAGTATAGACCCCCAGGCCTATGGCTACACCTTC. The J gene is TRBJ1-2, the V gene TRBV19; no definite D call. V dropped 0 bases and J dropped 4 bases, with 9 bases sitting between them. Germline assignment: CDR1 LNHDA and CDR2 SQIVND (reference sequence). This CDR3 region has 14 residues.

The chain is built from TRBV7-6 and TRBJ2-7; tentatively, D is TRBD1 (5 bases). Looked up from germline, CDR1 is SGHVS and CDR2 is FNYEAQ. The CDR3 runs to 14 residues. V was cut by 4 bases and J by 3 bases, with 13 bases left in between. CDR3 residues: CASSSSGISYEQYF. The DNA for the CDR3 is TGTGCCAGCAGCTCCTCAGGGATTAGCTACGAGCAGTACTTC.

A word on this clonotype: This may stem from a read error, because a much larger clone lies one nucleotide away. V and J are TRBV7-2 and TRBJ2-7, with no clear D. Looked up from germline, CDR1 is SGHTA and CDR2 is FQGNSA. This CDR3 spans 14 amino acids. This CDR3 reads CVSSSTFTYYEQYF. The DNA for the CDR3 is TGTGTCAGCAGCTCGACCTTCACTTACTACGAGCAGTACTTC. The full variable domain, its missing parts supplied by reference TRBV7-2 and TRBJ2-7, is GAGVSQSPSNKVTEKGKDVELRCDPISGHTALYWYRQSLGQGLEFLIYFQGNSAPDKSGLPSDRFSAERTGGSVSTLTIQRTQQEDSAVYLCVSSSTFTYYEQYFGPGTRLTVT.

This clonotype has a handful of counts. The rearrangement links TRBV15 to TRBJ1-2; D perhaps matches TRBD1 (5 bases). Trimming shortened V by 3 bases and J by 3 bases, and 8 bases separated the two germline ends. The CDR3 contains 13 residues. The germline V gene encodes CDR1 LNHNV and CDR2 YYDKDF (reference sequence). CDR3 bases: TGTGCCACCAGCAGGCCGACAGACTATGGCTACACCTTC. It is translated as CATSRPTDYGYTF.

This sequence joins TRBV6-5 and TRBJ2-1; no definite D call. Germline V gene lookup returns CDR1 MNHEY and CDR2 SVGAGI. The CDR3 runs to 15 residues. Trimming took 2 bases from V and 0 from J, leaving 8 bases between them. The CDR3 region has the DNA TGTGCCAGCAGTTACGTGCCGAGCTCCTACAATGAGCAGTTCTTC. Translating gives CASSYVPSSYNEQFF.

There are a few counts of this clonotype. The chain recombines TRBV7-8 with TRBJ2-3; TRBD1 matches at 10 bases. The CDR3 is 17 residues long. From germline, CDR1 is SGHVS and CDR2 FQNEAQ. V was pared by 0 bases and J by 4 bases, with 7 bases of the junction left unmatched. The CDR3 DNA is TGTGCCAGCAGCTTAGCCGGGAGCGACAGGGGGCCAGATACGCAGTATTTT. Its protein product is CASSLAGSDRGPDTQYF.

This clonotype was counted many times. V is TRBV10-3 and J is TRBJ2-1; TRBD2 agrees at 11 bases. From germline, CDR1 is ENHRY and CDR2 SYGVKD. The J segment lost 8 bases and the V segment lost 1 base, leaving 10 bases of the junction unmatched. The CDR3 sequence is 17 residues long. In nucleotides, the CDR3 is TGTGCCATCAGTGAGTTTGTCCTAGCGGGGGGAGTCGATGAGCAGTTCTTC. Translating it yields CAISEFVLAGGVDEQFF.